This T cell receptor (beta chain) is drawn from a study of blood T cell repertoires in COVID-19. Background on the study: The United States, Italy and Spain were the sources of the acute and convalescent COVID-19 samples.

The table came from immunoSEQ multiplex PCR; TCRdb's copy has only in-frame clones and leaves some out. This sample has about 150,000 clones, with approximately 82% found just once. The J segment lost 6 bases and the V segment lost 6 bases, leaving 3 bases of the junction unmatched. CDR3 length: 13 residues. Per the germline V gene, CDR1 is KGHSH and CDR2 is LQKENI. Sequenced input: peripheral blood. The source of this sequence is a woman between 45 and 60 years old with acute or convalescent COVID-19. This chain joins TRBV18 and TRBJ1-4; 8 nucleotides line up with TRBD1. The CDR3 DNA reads TGTGCCAGCTCCCAGGGGGCGGATGAAAAACTGTTTTTT. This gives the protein CASSQGADEKLFF.